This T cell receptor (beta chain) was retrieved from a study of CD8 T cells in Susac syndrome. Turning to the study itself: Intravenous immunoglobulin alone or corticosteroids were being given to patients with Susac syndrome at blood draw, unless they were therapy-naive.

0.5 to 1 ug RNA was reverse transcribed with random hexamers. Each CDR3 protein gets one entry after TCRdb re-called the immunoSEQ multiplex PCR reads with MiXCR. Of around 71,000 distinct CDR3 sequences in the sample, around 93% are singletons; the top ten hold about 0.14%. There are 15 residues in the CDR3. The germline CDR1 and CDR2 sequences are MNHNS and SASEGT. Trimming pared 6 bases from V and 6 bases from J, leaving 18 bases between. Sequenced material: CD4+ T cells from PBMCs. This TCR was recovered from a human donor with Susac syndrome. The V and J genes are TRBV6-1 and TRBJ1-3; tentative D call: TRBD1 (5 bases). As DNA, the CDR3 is TGTGCCAGCAGGTTTGTCCGGGGGACCGAAAACACCATATATTTT. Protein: CASRFVRGTENTIYF.